These 3 T cell receptor beta chains originate from one sample sequenced in a study of blood T cells in healthy people across ages. Combining a sample-barcoded 5' primer with a J-beta primer mix, a second PCR ran for roughly 6 to 12 cycles. TCRdb redid the calling of the 5' RACE reads with MiXCR, one entry per CDR3 protein. The sample yields 550,000 to 800,000 distinct CDR3 sequences, about 30% seen once. Sequencing used blood. All receptors derive from a woman of 80 years or more in good health.

The chain links TRBV12-3 or TRBV12-4 to TRBJ2-5, with D perhaps given as TRBD1 or TRBD2 (6 bases each). The end of the DNA is better explained by TRBJ2-7, so the J call may be wrong. The CDR3 consists of 15 residues. The CDR3 sequence: CASSLEGVLAHEQYF. The CDR3 DNA reads TGTGCCAGCAGTTTGGAGGGGGTGCTAGCACACGAGCAGTACTTC.

To note about this clonotype: It may be a read error: a sequence one base away is much more abundant. The chain recombines TRBV30 with TRBJ1-2; D unclear. The V gene's germline CDR1 is GTSNPN and CDR2 SVGIG (reference sequence). This CDR3 is 12 amino acids long. Here the CDR3 reads CVWSVQRAGYTF. The CDR3 DNA is TGTGTCTGGAGTGTTCAGAGAGCCGGCTACACCTTC. The full variable domain, in which reference TRBV30 and TRBJ1-2 provide the parts outside the CDR3, is SQTIHQWPATLVQPVGSPLSLECTVEGTSNPNLYWYRQAAGRGLQLLFYSVGIGQISSEVPQNLSASRPQDRQFILSSKKLLLSDSGFYLCVWSVQRAGYTFGSGTRLTVV.

The chain has TRBV29-1 and TRBJ1-1, with D unresolved. V gave up 6 bases and J gave up 1 base, with 9 bases separating them. The germline V gene has CDR1 SQVTM and CDR2 ANQGSEA. The CDR3 is 12 residues long. For the CDR3, the DNA is TGCAGCGTGGACCGGGAGAACACTGAAGCTTTCTTT. Protein sequence: CSVDRENTEAFF.